This T cell receptor (beta chain) derives from a study of T cell repertoires in cytomegalovirus infection. As for the study in general: Newly reported HLA-C-restricted and thoroughly characterized HLA-B-restricted CMV epitopes were employed. Based on public TCR beta signatures, there were indications of CMV infection and of a matching HLA type. Broader study findings: What dominated the ex vivo response were HLA-C-restricted CMV-specific TCR beta clonotypes.

The V gene lost 9 bases and the J gene lost 3 bases, with 11 bases spanning the gap. Germline values: CDR1 MNHNY, CDR2 SVGAGI (reference sequence). The CDR3 contains 12 residues. One entry per CDR3 protein, called by TCRdb with MiXCR from the reads. The sample carries about 770,000 distinct CDR3 sequences, about 29% recorded once. Concerning this clonotype itself: Antigen unknown.

This TCR was sampled from a human donor in good health (CMV status not recorded). Some clones in this sample may be carry-over from other donors' samples. The chain carries TRBV6-6 and TRBJ1-2, with a weak D call TRBD1 (6 bases). The input for sequencing was cultured CD8+ T cells from PBMCs, taken from culture after CMV antigen stimulation. CDR3 in DNA: TGTGCCAGTCGGGGGCTTTACTATGGCTACACCTTC. This codes for CASRGLYYGYTF.